This T cell receptor (beta chain) was sequenced in a study of T cell responses to AZD1222 COVID-19 vaccine. Overall study findings and caveats: With two AZD1222 doses given, Spike-specific TCR breadth and depth both rose. CD4 TCRs covered the whole spike, strongest at regions 160-218 and 743-854.

Method: immunoSEQ multiplex PCR; TCRdb's copy keeps in-frame clones and lacks some. The top ten hold 1% to 1.5% of the sample, which has roughly 150,000 clones, 91% seen once. Analysis merged second doses at about 4 or about 12 weeks. V lost 2 bases, J lost 5 bases, and 4 bases stayed unmatched. The length of the CDR3 is 15 residues. Germline CDR1 is LGHNA and CDR2 is YNFKEQ. A note on this clone: As yet, its antigen is unknown.

The clonotype comes from an adult who received the AZD1222 COVID-19 vaccine. The material was peripheral blood, obtained 28 days after the second AZD1222 dose. The chain uses TRBV4-2 and TRBJ2-2; TRBD1 matches at 8 bases. The CDR3, as DNA: TGTGCCAGCAGCCAACAGGGGGCTATGACCGGGGAGCTGTTTTTT. Amino acids: CASSQQGAMTGELFF.